The 20 T cell receptor beta chains below all came from one sample that was sequenced in a study of T cell repertoires in cytomegalovirus infection. TCRdb reprocessed the reads via MiXCR and lists one record per CDR3 protein. Found here are around 450,000 distinct CDR3 sequences, approximately 30% of them singletons; the top ten hold roughly 13%. Sequencing was performed on PBMCs. The receptors originated from a human donor in good health (CMV status not recorded). Some clones in this sample may be carry-over from other donors' samples.

Only a few counts were recorded for this clonotype. The chain uses TRBV7-9 and TRBJ2-7; no reliable D call. Germline CDR1 reads SEHNR; CDR2 reads FQNEAQ (reference sequence). Trimming shortened V by 2 bases and J by 5 bases, and 7 bases separated the two germline ends. This CDR3 spans 12 amino acids. In DNA, the CDR3 is TGTGCCAGCAGCTTAATGAATAACGAGCAGTACTTC. Protein: CASSLMNNEQYF.

The sample holds a few counts of this clonotype. The gene calls are TRBV12-3 or TRBV12-4 and TRBJ1-4, with TRBD1 matching over 7 bases. V was clipped by 3 bases and J by 2 bases; unmatched bases: 6. The CDR3 covers 16 residues. DNA for the CDR3: TGTGCCAGCAGTTTGTGGGGACAGCCCACTAATGAAAAACTGTTTTTT. It encodes CASSLWGQPTNEKLFF.

The V and J genes are TRBV4-1 and TRBJ2-1, with 8 bases that match TRBD2. Germline CDR1 and CDR2: MGHRA and YSYEKL. This CDR3 contains 15 residues. With 1 base clipped from V and 8 bases from J, the junction kept 7 bases outside the gene matches. CDR3 sequence (DNA): TGCGCCAGCAGCCAAGTCGTAGCGGGGAAAGATGAGCAGTTCTTC. Residues: CASSQVVAGKDEQFF.

This clonotype was seen only a few times. The J gene is TRBJ1-5, the V gene TRBV23-1; no firm D call. TRBV23-1 is an ORF, with its function uncertain. Trimming left V 3 bases short and J 2 bases short, with 23 bases between. This CDR3 is built from 19 residues. DNA for the CDR3: TGCGCCAGCAGTCATCCCGGGCCACGTTTCTATAGAGGCAATCAGCCCCAGCATTTT. This sequence encodes CASSHPGPRFYRGNQPQHF.

With regard to this clonotype: The germline gene is not matched at one end of the junction; a read error may be the cause. This chain joins TRBV19 and TRBJ2-2; D possibly corresponds to TRBD1 (5 bases). CDR3 length: 14 amino acids. CDR1 and CDR2 (germline): LNHDA, SQIVND (reference sequence). The CDR3 region has the DNA TGTGCCATTAGTTCCACAGGGAACACCGGGGAGCTGTTTTTT. As protein: CAISSTGNTGELFF.

The V call is TRBV27, the J call TRBJ2-1, with D hard to call. Per the germline V gene, CDR1 is MNHEY and CDR2 is SMNVEV (reference sequence). Trimming removed 6 bases from V and 2 bases from J, with 17 bases in between. The length of the CDR3 is 16 residues. The CDR3 is CASSLVQPRPYNEQFF. CDR3 DNA sequence: TGTGCCAGCAGCCTAGTACAGCCTAGACCCTACAATGAGCAGTTCTTC.

This clonotype was observed at least ten times. The chain combines TRBV7-2 with TRBJ2-1; D is uncertain. Trimming removed 7 bases from V and 6 bases from J, with 13 bases in between. The V gene's germline CDR1 is SGHTA and CDR2 FQGNSA. The CDR3 is 13 residues long. CDR3 region: CASTDRTSNEQFF. In DNA, the CDR3 is TGTGCCAGCACCGATCGGACCTCCAATGAGCAGTTCTTC.

The chain couples TRBV6-6 to TRBJ1-1; weak D call: TRBD1 (6 bases). From germline, CDR1 is MNHNY and CDR2 SVGAGI (reference sequence). The germline V and J ends were trimmed by 0 bases and 4 bases, with 12 bases remaining between them. The CDR3 has 15 amino acids. The CDR3 DNA reads TGTGCCAGCAGTTACTCGATAGGGGGGAGCACTGAAGCTTTCTTT. Amino acids: CASSYSIGGSTEAFF.

This clonotype came up many times. This CDR3 reads CASSFTGVNEQFF. For the CDR3, the DNA is TGTGCCAGCAGCTTTACAGGGGTCAATGAGCAGTTCTTC. The V call is TRBV7-2, the J call TRBJ2-1, with TRBD1 matching 7 bases. Germline-derived CDR1 and CDR2 are SGHTA and FQGNSA. With 3 bases clipped from V and 6 bases from J, the junction kept 2 bases outside the gene matches. This CDR3 is built from 13 residues.

V is TRBV18 and J is TRBJ1-5, with no clear D. Per germline, CDR1 KGHSH and CDR2 LQKENI. V lost 4 bases, J lost 2 bases, and 18 bases lay in between. The CDR3 totals 17 residues. The CDR3 region is CASSLLRATAGNQPQHF. DNA for the CDR3: TGTGCCAGCTCACTCCTCCGGGCCACCGCCGGCAATCAGCCCCAGCATTTT.

Comment on this clonotype: A much bigger clone sits one base away, suggesting this may be a read error. The chain has TRBV7-2 and TRBJ2-7; possibly TRBD1 or TRBD2 for D (6 bases each). Germline loops: CDR1 SGHTA, CDR2 FQGNSA. The CDR3 has 14 residues. The CDR3 reads CAGSPALGGGEQYF. In DNA, the CDR3 is TGTGCCGGCAGCCCTGCCTTAGGGGGAGGCGAGCAGTACTTC.

The chain carries TRBV6-6 and TRBJ2-6; TRBD1 might be the D (6 bases). The CDR3 spans 15 residues. Deletions cut 2 bases from V and 2 bases from J, with 7 bases between. Germline CDR1 and CDR2: MNHNY and SVGAGI (reference sequence). The CDR3 protein is CASSYQGTGANVLTF. DNA for the CDR3: TGTGCCAGCAGTTACCAGGGGACTGGGGCCAACGTCCTGACTTTC.

The rearrangement joins TRBV12-3 or TRBV12-4 to TRBJ2-2; 9 nucleotides line up with TRBD1. This CDR3 contains 14 residues. The junction had 6 bases not matched to a gene; V was cut back by 8 bases and J by 5 bases. The CDR3 reads CASLGQGLTGELFF. The DNA for the CDR3 is TGTGCCAGCCTGGGACAGGGACTAACCGGGGAGCTGTTTTTT.

This clonotype was observed a few times. The chain combines TRBV5-1 with TRBJ2-2; a possible D gene is TRBD1 (6 bases). Looked up from germline, CDR1 is SGHRS and CDR2 is YFSETQ. The CDR3 totals 14 residues. Trimming stripped 0 bases from V and 4 bases from J, with 7 bases between. The CDR3 DNA reads as TGCGCCAGCAGCTTGGACAGGGCCACCGGGGAGCTGTTTTTT. It translates to CASSLDRATGELFF. Together with reference TRBV5-1 and TRBJ2-2, the CDR3 gives the full variable domain: KAGVTQTPRYLIKTRGQQVTLSCSPISGHRSVSWYQQTPGQGLQFLFEYFSETQRNKGNFPGRFSGRQFSNSRSEMNVSTLELGDSALYLCASSLDRATGELFFGEGSRLTVL.

As for this clonotype: A read error may explain this, as a much larger clone is one base away. The DNA for the CDR3 is TGTGCCAGCAGCTTAGTTACCGACAGTGAAGCTTTCTTT. As protein: CASSLVTDSEAFF. The chain employs TRBV7-2 and TRBJ1-1; TRBD1 might be the D (5 bases). Trimming shortened V by 1 base and J by 7 bases, and 10 bases separated the two germline ends. Germline-derived CDR1 and CDR2 are SGHTA and FQGNSA. The CDR3 extends over 13 amino acids.

Concerning this clonotype: This may be a read error: a much more frequent sequence differs by one nucleotide. V usage is TRBV7-2 and J usage is TRBJ1-5; D gene uncertain. Germline V CDR1 and CDR2: SGHTA, FQGNSA. The CDR3 has 16 amino acids. This chain's CDR3 is CASSLWGGRENQPKHF. CDR3 nucleotide sequence: TGTGCCAGCAGCTTATGGGGAGGACGGGAGAATCAGCCCAAGCATTTT.

This clonotype was recorded at least ten times. The V and J genes are TRBV20-1 and TRBJ1-4; 7 bases align to TRBD1. V shed 1 base, J shed 8 bases, and the junction held 7 bases outside the gene matches. The CDR3 spans 14 residues. Germline CDR1 DFQATT, CDR2 SNEGSKA (reference sequence). This chain's CDR3 is CSARGRGQWEKLFF. In nucleotides, the CDR3 is TGCAGTGCTAGAGGGCGGGGACAGTGGGAAAAACTGTTTTTT.

Many counts were recorded for this clonotype. This chain connects TRBV7-3 to TRBJ1-6, with 7 bases that match TRBD1. After removal of 1 base from V and 9 bases from J, the junction contained 6 bases not matched to a gene. The CDR3 contains 15 residues. Germline V gene lookup returns CDR1 SGHTA and CDR2 FQGTGA. This chain's CDR3 is CASSLSPTGTSPLHF. In DNA form, the CDR3 reads TGTGCCAGCAGCTTAAGCCCGACAGGGACTTCACCCCTCCACTTT.

This clonotype was picked up a small number of times. The chain uses TRBV5-1 and TRBJ1-1; 9 nucleotides line up with TRBD1. V gave up 3 bases and J gave up 9 bases; unmatched junction bases: 9. The CDR3 is 14 residues long. The V gene's germline CDR1 is SGHRS and CDR2 YFSETQ. This CDR3 is CASSWDGTGLQAFF. The CDR3 coding sequence is TGCGCCAGCAGCTGGGACGGGACAGGGTTGCAAGCTTTCTTT.

CDR3 amino acids: CASSYDPPDREGSPLHF. DNA of the CDR3: TGTGCCAGCAGTTACGATCCTCCGGACAGGGAGGGTTCACCCCTCCACTTT. The V and J genes are TRBV6-6 and TRBJ1-6; 8 bases align to TRBD1. CDR1 and CDR2 from the germline V gene are MNHNY and SVGAGI (reference sequence). The V and J ends lost 2 bases and 9 bases, in that order; junction bases with no gene match: 12. CDR3 length: 17 amino acids.